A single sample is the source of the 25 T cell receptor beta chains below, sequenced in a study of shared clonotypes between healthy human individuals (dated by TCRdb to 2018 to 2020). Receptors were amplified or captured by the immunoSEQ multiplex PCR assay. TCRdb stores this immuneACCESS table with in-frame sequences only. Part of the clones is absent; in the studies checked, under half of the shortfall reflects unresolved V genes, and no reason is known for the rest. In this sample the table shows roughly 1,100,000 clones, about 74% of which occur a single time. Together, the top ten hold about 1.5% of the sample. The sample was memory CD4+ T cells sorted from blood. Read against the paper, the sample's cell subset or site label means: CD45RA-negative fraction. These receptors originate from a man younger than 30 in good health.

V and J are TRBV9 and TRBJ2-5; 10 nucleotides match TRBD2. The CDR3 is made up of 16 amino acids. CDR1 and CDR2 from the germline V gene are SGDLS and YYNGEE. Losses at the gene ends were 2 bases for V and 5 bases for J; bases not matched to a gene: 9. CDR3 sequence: CASSVENGLAAETQYF. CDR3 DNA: TGTGCCAGCAGCGTCGAAAACGGACTAGCGGCGGAGACCCAGTACTTC.

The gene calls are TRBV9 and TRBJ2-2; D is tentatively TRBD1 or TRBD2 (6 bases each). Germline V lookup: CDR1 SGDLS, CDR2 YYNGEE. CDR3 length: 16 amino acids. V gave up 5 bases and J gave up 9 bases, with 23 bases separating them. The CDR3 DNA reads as TGTGCCAGCAGTGGGGGGCTCGGGCCCATTGTCAGGGAGCTGTTTTTT. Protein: CASSGGLGPIVRELFF.

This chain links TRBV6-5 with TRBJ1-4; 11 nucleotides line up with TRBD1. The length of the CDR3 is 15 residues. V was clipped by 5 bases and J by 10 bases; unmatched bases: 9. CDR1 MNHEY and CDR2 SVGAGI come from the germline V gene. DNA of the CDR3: TGTGCCAGCAGTCTGACGGGGACAGGGGGAACAAAACTGTTTTTT. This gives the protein CASSLTGTGGTKLFF.

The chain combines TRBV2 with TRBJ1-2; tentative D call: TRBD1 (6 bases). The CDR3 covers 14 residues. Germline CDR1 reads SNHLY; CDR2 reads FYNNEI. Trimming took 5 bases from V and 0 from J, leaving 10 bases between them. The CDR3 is CASSPGQTNYGYTF. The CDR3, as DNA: TGTGCCAGCAGTCCCGGACAGACTAACTATGGCTACACCTTC.

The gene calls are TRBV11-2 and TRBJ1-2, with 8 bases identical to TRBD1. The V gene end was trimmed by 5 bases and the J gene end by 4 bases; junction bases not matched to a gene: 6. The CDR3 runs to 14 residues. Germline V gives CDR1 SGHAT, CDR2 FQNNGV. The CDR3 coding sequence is TGTGCCAGCAGCCCAGGACAGGGCACCTATGGCTACACCTTC. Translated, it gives CASSPGQGTYGYTF.

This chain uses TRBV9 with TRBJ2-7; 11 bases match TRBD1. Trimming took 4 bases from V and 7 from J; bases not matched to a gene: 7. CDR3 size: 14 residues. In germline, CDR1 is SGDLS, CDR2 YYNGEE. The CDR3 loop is CASSPGTGGGEQYF. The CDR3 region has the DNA TGTGCCAGCAGCCCAGGGACAGGGGGAGGGGAGCAGTACTTC.

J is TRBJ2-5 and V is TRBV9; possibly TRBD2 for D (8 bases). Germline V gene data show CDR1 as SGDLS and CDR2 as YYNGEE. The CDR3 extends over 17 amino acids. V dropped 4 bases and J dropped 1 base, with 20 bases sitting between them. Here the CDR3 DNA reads TGTGCCAGCAGCCCCGGGAGGGGACAGTCTTTCCAAGAGACCCAGTACTTC. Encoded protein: CASSPGRGQSFQETQYF.

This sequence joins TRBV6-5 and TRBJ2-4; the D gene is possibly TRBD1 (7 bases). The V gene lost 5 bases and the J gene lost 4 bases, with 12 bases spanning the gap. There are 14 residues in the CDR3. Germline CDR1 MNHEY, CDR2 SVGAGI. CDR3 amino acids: CASSEQGTKNIQYF. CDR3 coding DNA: TGTGCCAGCAGTGAACAGGGGACTAAAAACATTCAGTACTTC.

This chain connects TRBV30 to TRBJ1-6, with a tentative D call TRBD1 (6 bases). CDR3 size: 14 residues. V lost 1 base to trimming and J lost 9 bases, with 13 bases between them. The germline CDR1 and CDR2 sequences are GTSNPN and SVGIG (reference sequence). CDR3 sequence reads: CAWSGWTVSSPLHF. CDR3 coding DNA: TGTGCCTGGAGTGGTTGGACAGTGTCTTCACCCCTCCACTTT.

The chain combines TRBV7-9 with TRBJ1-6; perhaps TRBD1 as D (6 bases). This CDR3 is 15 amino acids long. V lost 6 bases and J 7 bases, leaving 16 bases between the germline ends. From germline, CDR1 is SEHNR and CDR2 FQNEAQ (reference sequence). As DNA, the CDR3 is TGTGCCAGCAGAGGAGGGGGGCTTGGGAATTCACCCCTCCACTTT. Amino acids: CASRGGGLGNSPLHF.

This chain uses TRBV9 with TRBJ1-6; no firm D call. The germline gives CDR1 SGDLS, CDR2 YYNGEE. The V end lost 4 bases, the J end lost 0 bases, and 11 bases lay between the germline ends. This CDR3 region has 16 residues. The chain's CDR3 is CASSPGGSSYNSPLHF. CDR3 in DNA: TGTGCCAGCAGCCCCGGCGGGAGCTCCTATAATTCACCCCTCCACTTT.

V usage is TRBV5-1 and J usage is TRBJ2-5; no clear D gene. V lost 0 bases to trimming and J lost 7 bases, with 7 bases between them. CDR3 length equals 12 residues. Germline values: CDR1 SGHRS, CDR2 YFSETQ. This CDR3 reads CASSLDEGTQYF. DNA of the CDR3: TGCGCCAGCAGCTTGGACGAAGGGACCCAGTACTTC.

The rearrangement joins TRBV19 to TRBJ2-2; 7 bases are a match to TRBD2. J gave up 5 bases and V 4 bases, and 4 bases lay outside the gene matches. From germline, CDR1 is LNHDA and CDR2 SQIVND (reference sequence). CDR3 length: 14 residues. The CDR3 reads CASSTGGTTGELFF. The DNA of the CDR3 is TGTGCCAGTAGTACGGGAGGAACGACCGGGGAGCTGTTTTTT.

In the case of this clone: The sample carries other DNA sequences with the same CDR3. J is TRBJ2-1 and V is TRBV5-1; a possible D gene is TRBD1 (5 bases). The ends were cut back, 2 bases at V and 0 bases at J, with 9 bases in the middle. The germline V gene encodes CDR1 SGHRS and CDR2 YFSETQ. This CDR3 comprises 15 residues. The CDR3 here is CASSLGDSSYNEQFF. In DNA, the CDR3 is TGCGCCAGCAGCTTAGGGGATAGCTCCTACAATGAGCAGTTCTTC.

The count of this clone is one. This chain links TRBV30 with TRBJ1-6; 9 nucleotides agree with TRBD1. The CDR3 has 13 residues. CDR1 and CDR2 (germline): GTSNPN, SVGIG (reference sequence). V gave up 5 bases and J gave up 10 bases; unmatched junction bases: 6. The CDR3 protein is CAWWGQGGSPLHF. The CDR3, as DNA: TGTGCCTGGTGGGGACAGGGTGGATCACCCCTCCACTTT.

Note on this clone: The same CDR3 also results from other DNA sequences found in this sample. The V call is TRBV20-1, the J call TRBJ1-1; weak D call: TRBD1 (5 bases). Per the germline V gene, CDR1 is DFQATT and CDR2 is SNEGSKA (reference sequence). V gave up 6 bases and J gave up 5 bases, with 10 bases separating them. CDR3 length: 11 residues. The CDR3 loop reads CSAPGGTEAFF. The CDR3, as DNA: TGCAGTGCCCCCGGGGGGACTGAAGCTTTCTTT.

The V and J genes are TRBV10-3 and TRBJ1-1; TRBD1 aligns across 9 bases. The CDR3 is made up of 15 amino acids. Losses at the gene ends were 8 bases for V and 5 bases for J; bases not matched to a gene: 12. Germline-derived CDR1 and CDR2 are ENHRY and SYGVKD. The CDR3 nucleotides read TGTGCCATCGTACCGGGACAGGGAACCAGAACTGAAGCTTTCTTT. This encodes CAIVPGQGTRTEAFF.

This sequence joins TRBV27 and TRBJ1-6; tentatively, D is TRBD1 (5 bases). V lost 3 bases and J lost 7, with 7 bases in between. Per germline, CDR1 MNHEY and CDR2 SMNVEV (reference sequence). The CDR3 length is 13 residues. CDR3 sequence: CASSFRTNSPLHF. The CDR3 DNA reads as TGTGCCAGCAGTTTCCGGACAAATTCACCCCTCCACTTT.

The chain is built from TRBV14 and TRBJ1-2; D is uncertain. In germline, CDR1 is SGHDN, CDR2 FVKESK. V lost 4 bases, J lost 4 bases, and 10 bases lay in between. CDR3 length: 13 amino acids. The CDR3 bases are TGTGCCAGCAGCCCCAACAGTATCTATGGCTACACCTTC. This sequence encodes CASSPNSIYGYTF.

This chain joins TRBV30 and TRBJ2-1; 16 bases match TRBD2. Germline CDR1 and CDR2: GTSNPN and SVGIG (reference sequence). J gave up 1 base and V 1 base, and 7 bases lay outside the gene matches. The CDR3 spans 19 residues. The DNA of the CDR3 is TGTGCCTGGAGTGGAGGAGGGACTAGCGGGAGGGCGTCCTACAATGAGCAGTTCTTC. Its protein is CAWSGGGTSGRASYNEQFF.

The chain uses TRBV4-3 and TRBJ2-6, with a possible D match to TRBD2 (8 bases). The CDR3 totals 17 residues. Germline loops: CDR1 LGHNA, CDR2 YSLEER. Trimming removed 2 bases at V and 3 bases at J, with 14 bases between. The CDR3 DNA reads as TGCGCCAGCAGCCAATCACAGGGGACTAGTGGGGCCAACGTCCTGACTTTC. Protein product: CASSQSQGTSGANVLTF.

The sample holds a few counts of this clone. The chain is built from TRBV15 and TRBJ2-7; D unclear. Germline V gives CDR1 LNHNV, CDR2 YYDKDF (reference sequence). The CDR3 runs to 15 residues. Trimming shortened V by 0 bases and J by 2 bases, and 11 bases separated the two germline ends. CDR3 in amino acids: CATSRDLTGPYEQYF. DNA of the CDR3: TGTGCCACCAGCAGAGATCTGACTGGGCCCTACGAGCAGTACTTC.

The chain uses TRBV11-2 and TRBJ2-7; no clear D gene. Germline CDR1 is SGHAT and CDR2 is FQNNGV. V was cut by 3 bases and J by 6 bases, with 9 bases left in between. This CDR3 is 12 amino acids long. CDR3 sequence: CASSFLQAEQYF. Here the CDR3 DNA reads TGTGCCAGCAGCTTCCTCCAGGCCGAGCAGTACTTC. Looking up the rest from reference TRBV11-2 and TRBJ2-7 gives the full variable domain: EAGVAQSPRYKIIEKRQSVAFWCNPISGHATLYWYQQILGQGPKLLIQFQNNGVVDDSQLPKDRFSAERLKGVDSTLKIQPAKLEDSAVYLCASSFLQAEQYFGPGTRLTVT.

CDR3 in DNA: TGTGCCAGCAGCCCCCAGGGGCGGACTGAAGCTTTCTTT. Protein product: CASSPQGRTEAFF. The chain uses TRBV7-9 and TRBJ1-1; D is possibly TRBD1 (6 bases). The germline gives CDR1 SEHNR, CDR2 FQNEAQ (reference sequence). This CDR3 is 13 amino acids long. V lost 5 bases and J 5 bases, leaving 12 bases between the germline ends.

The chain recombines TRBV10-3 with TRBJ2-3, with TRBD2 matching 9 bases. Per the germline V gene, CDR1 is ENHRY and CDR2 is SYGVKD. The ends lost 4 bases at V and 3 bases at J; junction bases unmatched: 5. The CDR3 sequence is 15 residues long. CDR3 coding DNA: TGTGCCATCAGTGGCGGGAGGGGAACTACAGATACGCAGTATTTT. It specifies CAISGGRGTTDTQYF.